These 6 T cell receptor beta chains were sequenced from one sample in a study of regulatory T cells in long-lasting Graves disease. In building TCR beta libraries, iRepertoire HTBI primers were used together with Arm-PCR of CDR3 regions. MiXCR, run by TCRdb on the multiplex PCR reads, gives a single entry per CDR3 protein. The data contain over 500,000 distinct CDR3 sequences, 15% to 20% of them singletons. As for time point: newly diagnosed GD, antithyroid drugs for less than 3 months. PBMCs were the source of the RNA used for TCR sequencing. This sample also belongs to another study, concerning T cells in Graves' hyperthyroidism and ophthalmopathy.

The input for sequencing was peripheral blood mononuclear cells (PBMCs), taken at new diagnosis, from a patient treated with antithyroid drugs. The source is a man younger than 35 with Graves disease.

This clonotype has a handful of counts. The V call is TRBV9, the J call TRBJ1-4; D remains ambiguous. Trimming pared 1 base from V and 1 base from J, leaving 14 bases between. The length of the CDR3 is 17 residues. CDR1 SGDLS and CDR2 YYNGEE come from the germline V gene. The CDR3 protein is CASSVRASGRTNEKLFF. The CDR3 nucleotides are TGTGCCAGCAGCGTACGGGCCTCGGGGAGAACTAATGAAAAACTGTTTTTT.

The sample holds many counts of this clonotype. The V gene is TRBV11-2, the J gene TRBJ2-5; 7 bases line up with TRBD1. This CDR3 contains 15 residues. The ends lost 5 bases at V and 4 bases at J; junction bases unmatched: 10. Germline V gene sequence: CDR1 SGHAT, CDR2 FQNNGV. This CDR3 is CASSKQTGYPETQYF. CDR3 sequence (DNA): TGTGCCAGCAGCAAACAGACAGGGTATCCAGAGACCCAGTACTTC.

This clonotype has a handful of counts. The V call is TRBV5-5, the J call TRBJ1-6; D is uncertain. This CDR3 has 16 residues. Trimming took off 1 base at V and 2 bases at J, with 10 bases between the two ends. From germline, CDR1 is SGHKS and CDR2 YYEKEE (reference sequence). The CDR3 sequence: CASSLWAAPYNSPLHF. The CDR3 DNA reads as TGTGCCAGCAGCTTGTGGGCGGCCCCCTATAATTCACCCCTCCACTTT.

This clonotype was counted at least ten times. The chain carries TRBV7-9 and TRBJ2-1; 8 nucleotides line up with TRBD2. The V gene end was trimmed by 3 bases and the J gene end by 10 bases; junction bases not matched to a gene: 14. Per the germline V gene, CDR1 is SEHNR and CDR2 is FQNEAQ (reference sequence). This CDR3 is built from 16 residues. CDR3 protein: CASSFEAGVGLGEQFF. The CDR3 DNA reads TGTGCCAGCAGCTTTGAAGCGGGAGTCGGCTTGGGGGAGCAGTTCTTC.

The V call is TRBV19, the J call TRBJ2-5; 15 positions agree with TRBD2. Germline V gene sequence: CDR1 LNHDA, CDR2 SQIVND (reference sequence). This CDR3 spans 18 amino acids. J lost 7 bases, V lost 5 bases, and 14 bases had no gene match. The DNA of the CDR3 is TGTGCCAGTAGTCCAAGGACTAGCGGGAGGGTAGGTTTATCGACCCAGTACTTC. This gives the protein CASSPRTSGRVGLSTQYF.

The chain carries TRBV27 and TRBJ2-1; a weak D match, TRBD2 (6 bases). The CDR3 is 16 amino acids. With 5 bases removed from V and 8 bases from J, the gap between germline ends came to 22 bases. Per the germline V gene, CDR1 is MNHEY and CDR2 is SMNVEV (reference sequence). CDR3 DNA sequence: TGTGCCAGCAGTCCCGCTGGATGGCGGGACCCCTATGAGCAGTTCTTC. It specifies CASSPAGWRDPYEQFF.